The 5 T cell receptor beta chains below all came from one sample that was sequenced in a study of T cell responses to AZD1222 COVID-19 vaccine (dated by TCRdb to about 2021). The library was generated by the immunoSEQ multiplex PCR assay. Not all clones reach the TCRdb copy of this immuneACCESS table, which keeps in-frame sequences only. Checked studies attribute under half of the gap to unresolved V genes and leave the rest unexplained. The sample data list roughly 150,000 clones, and approximately 90% of these were observed just once. The ten largest clones add up to approximately 3% of the sample. The time point label, as the study defines it: about 28 days (+/-7) after the second vaccine dose. The sequenced sample was peripheral blood, obtained 28 days after the second AZD1222 dose. Receptors were obtained from an adult who received the AZD1222 COVID-19 vaccine.

The chain combines TRBV11-2 with TRBJ2-7, with D unclear. The germline CDR1 and CDR2 sequences are SGHAT and FQNNGV. Trimming removed 2 bases at V and 7 bases at J, with 9 bases between. This CDR3 region has 12 residues. For the CDR3, the DNA is TGTGCCAGCAGCTTAAGTCGGCAAGAGCAGTACTTC. Protein product: CASSLSRQEQYF.

The chain couples TRBV9 to TRBJ2-3, with 8 bases identical to TRBD2. CDR1 is SGDLS, CDR2 YYNGEE, per germline. J lost 6 bases, V lost 0 bases, and 6 bases had no gene match. The CDR3 runs to 15 residues. CDR3 coding DNA: TGTGCCAGCAGCGTAGGGGGCGCGGGAGGCGATACGCAGTATTTT. It translates to CASSVGGAGGDTQYF.

The J gene is TRBJ2-5, the V gene TRBV5-5; a weak D match, TRBD1 (6 bases). Germline lookup yields CDR1 SGHKS and CDR2 YYEKEE (reference sequence). Trimming removed 2 bases from V and 7 bases from J, with 12 bases in between. CDR3 size: 13 residues. CDR3 protein: CASSFQGSVTQYF. CDR3 coding DNA: TGTGCCAGCAGCTTCCAGGGGTCCGTGACCCAGTACTTC.

The V call is TRBV28, the J call TRBJ2-3; D uncertain. Looked up from germline, CDR1 is MDHEN and CDR2 is SYDVKM. The CDR3 contains 12 residues. Trimming removed 5 bases from V and 3 bases from J, with 6 bases in between. CDR3 residues: CASSAVTDTQYF. CDR3 nucleotide sequence: TGTGCCAGCAGTGCAGTAACAGATACGCAGTATTTT.

This clone was recorded a few times. The rearrangement uses TRBV18 and TRBJ2-2, with D possibly being TRBD1 (5 bases). The germline V and J ends were trimmed by 5 bases and 0 bases, with 13 bases remaining between them. Germline V lookup: CDR1 KGHSH, CDR2 LQKENI. CDR3 length equals 16 residues. CDR3 sequence (DNA): TGTGCCAGCTCATACGCCACAGGAGCGAACACCGGGGAGCTGTTTTTT. It codes for CASSYATGANTGELFF.